These 30 T cell receptor beta chains were all obtained from the same sample, sequenced in a study of blood T cell repertoires in COVID-19. Clones were read by immunoSEQ multiplex PCR, and TCRdb kept only the in-frame ones, dropping some. The table has 150,000 to 200,000 clones, roughly 87% seen once. The sample was peripheral blood. All receptors come from a woman in her sixties or seventies who had recovered from COVID-19.

The genes are TRBV2 and TRBJ2-3, with D perhaps TRBD1 (6 bases). CDR1 is SNHLY and CDR2 is FYNNEI in the germline V gene. Between the trimmed V and J ends, which lost 4 bases and 2 bases, there was a span of 10 bases. The CDR3 covers 14 residues. CDR3 residues: CASSGGTITDTQYF. CDR3 DNA: TGTGCCAGCAGTGGGGGGACAATCACAGATACGCAGTATTTT.

The V call is TRBV19, the J call TRBJ1-1, with TRBD1 matching 9 bases. The CDR3 extends over 16 amino acids. V lost 4 bases to trimming and J lost 6 bases; unmatched junction nucleotides: 12. Germline CDR1 reads LNHDA; CDR2 reads SQIVND (reference sequence). The CDR3 loop is CASSNLQGALVPEAFF. The CDR3, as DNA: TGTGCCAGTAGTAATCTACAGGGGGCGCTGGTACCTGAAGCTTTCTTT.

This chain uses TRBV5-8 with TRBJ1-2; a possible D gene is TRBD1 (5 bases). The CDR3 totals 15 residues. Germline V lookup: CDR1 SGHTS, CDR2 YDEGEE. Trimming shortened V by 4 bases and J by 7 bases, and 20 bases separated the two germline ends. The CDR3 region has the DNA TGTGCCAGCAGCCAAAACAGGCCTCCACTTTCTGGCTACACCTTC. It encodes CASSQNRPPLSGYTF. Full variable domain (remainder filled in from reference TRBV5-8 and TRBJ1-2): EAGVTQSPTHLIKTRGQQATLRCSPISGHTSVYWYQQALGLGLQFLLWYDEGEERNRGNFPPRFSGRQFPNYSSELNVNALELEDSALYLCASSQNRPPLSGYTFGSGTRLTVV.

V usage is TRBV5-1 and J usage is TRBJ2-3, with D possibly TRBD2 on 6 matching bases. The CDR3 loop spans 15 amino acids. V lost 4 bases and J 0 bases, leaving 12 bases between the germline ends. CDR1 and CDR2 (germline): SGHRS, YFSETQ. In DNA form, the CDR3 reads TGCGCCAGCAGCCCGACGGGAGATAGCACAGATACGCAGTATTTT. Translating it yields CASSPTGDSTDTQYF. Combining the CDR3 with reference TRBV5-1 and TRBJ2-3 gives the whole variable domain KAGVTQTPRYLIKTRGQQVTLSCSPISGHRSVSWYQQTPGQGLQFLFEYFSETQRNKGNFPGRFSGRQFSNSRSEMNVSTLELGDSALYLCASSPTGDSTDTQYFGPGTRLTVL.

The rearrangement uses TRBV2 and TRBJ2-2; TRBD2 is a possible D gene (5 bases). Trimming shortened V by 0 bases and J by 6 bases, and 11 bases separated the two germline ends. The CDR3 length is 15 residues. Germline loops: CDR1 SNHLY, CDR2 FYNNEI. The CDR3 protein is CASSEAGNPPGELFF. The CDR3 nucleotides read TGTGCCAGCAGTGAAGCCGGGAACCCACCCGGGGAGCTGTTTTTT. The variable domain in full, completed from reference TRBV2 and TRBJ2-2, reads EPEVTQTPSHQVTQMGQEVILRCVPISNHLYFYWYRQILGQKVEFLVSFYNNEISEKSEIFDDQFSVERPDGSNFTLKIRSTKLEDSAMYFCASSEAGNPPGELFFGEGSRLTVL.

A few counts support this clone. The chain joins TRBV21-1 to TRBJ1-2; the table's D call, TRBD1, has no DNA check behind it. TRBV21-1 is a recognized pseudogene. The length of the CDR3 is 13 residues. CDR3 bases: TGTGCCAGCAGGGAACAGGGGATGTGGGGCTACACCTTC. Translating it yields CASREQGMWGYTF.

The rearrangement links TRBV5-1 to TRBJ2-6; weak D call: TRBD1 (6 bases). CDR1 SGHRS and CDR2 YFSETQ come from the germline V gene. V was shortened by 0 bases and J by 2 bases, with 21 bases between the two germline ends. The CDR3 has 20 amino acids. The CDR3 nucleotides are TGCGCCAGCAGCTTGGTGGGACAAAGGGCTCTGGGAACTGGGGCCAACGTCCTGACTTTC. Translated: CASSLVGQRALGTGANVLTF.

V usage is TRBV9 and J usage is TRBJ2-3; the match to TRBD2 covers 7 bases. V was pared by 0 bases and J by 4 bases, with 5 bases of the junction left unmatched. The CDR3 is 15 residues long. Per germline, CDR1 SGDLS and CDR2 YYNGEE. The CDR3 spells CASSVGSRGADTQYF. CDR3 in DNA: TGTGCCAGCAGCGTAGGGAGCCGGGGGGCAGATACGCAGTATTTT.

This clone was counted a few times. The chain employs TRBV11-2 and TRBJ2-7; 7 nucleotides agree with TRBD1. V trimming: 5 bases; J trimming: 4 bases; junction bases outside the gene matches: 14. Germline CDR1 and CDR2: SGHAT and FQNNGV. CDR3 length equals 16 residues. Here the CDR3 DNA reads TGTGCCAGCAGCCTCAGCGCCGGGACAGAGGTATACGAGCAGTACTTC. It yields the protein CASSLSAGTEVYEQYF.

The chain combines TRBV5-1 with TRBJ2-5; 8 nucleotides match TRBD1. Germline CDR1 is SGHRS and CDR2 is YFSETQ. Trimming at V came to 2 bases and at J to 4 bases, leaving 10 bases not matched to a gene. This CDR3 contains 16 residues. This CDR3 is CASSFGQGAGGETQYF. The CDR3 DNA reads TGCGCCAGCAGCTTTGGGCAGGGGGCCGGGGGAGAGACCCAGTACTTC.

J is TRBJ1-1 and V is TRBV24-1, with no clear D. The CDR3 spans 15 residues. The V gene's germline CDR1 is KGHDR and CDR2 SFDVKD. With 3 bases removed from V and 3 bases from J, the gap between germline ends came to 13 bases. The DNA of the CDR3 is TGTGCCACCAGTGATAGTGGATACGGGGACACTGAAGCTTTCTTT. Translation: CATSDSGYGDTEAFF.

V gene TRBV5-4 combines with J gene TRBJ1-6, with D possibly TRBD1 on 5 matching bases. V lost 4 bases and J lost 8, with 13 bases in between. CDR3 length equals 14 residues. Per the germline V gene, CDR1 is SGHNT and CDR2 is YYREEE (reference sequence). CDR3 region: CASSGSGGDSPLHF. The DNA of the CDR3 is TGTGCCAGCAGCGGAAGCGGGGGTGATTCACCCCTCCACTTT. The variable domain in full, with the rest retrieved from reference TRBV5-4 and TRBJ1-6, is ETGVTQSPTHLIKTRGQQVTLRCSSQSGHNTVSWYQQALGQGPQFIFQYYREEENGRGNFPPRFSGLQFPNYSSELNVNALELDDSALYLCASSGSGGDSPLHFGNGTRLTVT.

Judged by abundance, this clone is medium-sized (0.01 to 0.1%). The rearrangement joins TRBV4-2 to TRBJ2-5; 9 bases are a match to TRBD1. CDR3 size: 16 residues. The J segment lost 5 bases and the V segment lost 0 bases, leaving 7 bases of the junction unmatched. The germline CDR1 and CDR2 sequences are LGHNA and YNFKEQ. CDR3 sequence: CASSQEQQGAGETQYF. CDR3 bases: TGTGCCAGCAGCCAAGAGCAACAGGGGGCTGGCGAGACCCAGTACTTC.

This clone was counted a single time. The rearrangement uses TRBV3-1 (or the pseudogene TRBV3-2) and TRBJ2-4; D is perhaps TRBD1 (6 bases). Germline CDR1 LGHDT, CDR2 YNNKEL (reference sequence). Trimming took off 2 bases at V and 0 bases at J, with 23 bases between the two ends. CDR3 length equals 20 residues. The CDR3 reads CASSQPHREWGPLAKNIQYF. DNA of the CDR3: TGTGCCAGCAGCCAACCGCACAGGGAATGGGGTCCTTTAGCCAAAAACATTCAGTACTTC.

The CDR3 region is CASSFSRQGQNTEAFF. The CDR3 coding sequence is TGTGCCAGCAGTTTCTCCCGACAGGGGCAGAACACTGAAGCTTTCTTT. The chain has TRBV27 and TRBJ1-1, with 8 bases matching TRBD1. V shed 3 bases and J 1 base; nucleotides not matched to a gene: 7. CDR3 length equals 16 residues. The germline gives CDR1 MNHEY, CDR2 SMNVEV (reference sequence).

This clone was seen more than once but under ten times. The V call is TRBV12-3 or TRBV12-4, the J call TRBJ2-3, with 10 bases fitting TRBD1. CDR3 length: 13 residues. The trim removed 6 bases at V and 5 bases at J, leaving 2 bases unmatched. The CDR3 DNA is TGTGCCAGCAGCCGGGACAGGGGAGATACGCAGTATTTT. Residues: CASSRDRGDTQYF.

In DNA form, the CDR3 reads TGTGCCAGCAGCTTGGGACAGTCTAATTCACCCCTCCACTTT. It translates to CASSLGQSNSPLHF. V and J are TRBV7-3 and TRBJ1-6; the match to TRBD1 covers 7 bases. This CDR3 comprises 14 residues. With 3 bases clipped from V and 6 bases from J, the junction kept 2 bases outside the gene matches. Germline CDR1 is SGHTA and CDR2 is FQGTGA.

V gene TRBV9 combines with J gene TRBJ1-2; tentative D call: TRBD1 (6 bases). The germline V and J ends were trimmed by 0 bases and 8 bases, with 20 bases remaining between them. Per germline, CDR1 SGDLS and CDR2 YYNGEE. CDR3 length: 16 amino acids. The CDR3 nucleotides read TGTGCCAGCAGCGTAGGATCGGGTGGGGGCACGGGAGGCTACACCTTC. It encodes CASSVGSGGGTGGYTF.

The V gene is TRBV10-3, the J gene TRBJ2-3; maybe TRBD1 (6 bases). Between the trimmed V and J ends, which lost 6 bases and 1 base, there was a span of 11 bases. This CDR3 is built from 14 residues. CDR1 is ENHRY and CDR2 is SYGVKD in the germline V gene. CDR3 nucleotides: TGTGCCATCAGGGGGGCAGGGCGCACAGATACGCAGTATTTT. This encodes CAIRGAGRTDTQYF.

The chain combines TRBV28 with TRBJ1-2; no clear D. This CDR3 comprises 13 residues. CDR1 is MDHEN, CDR2 SYDVKM, per germline. Trimming stripped 6 bases from V and 1 base from J, with 9 bases between. CDR3 DNA: TGTGCCAGCAGCCCCCAGATTAACTATGGCTACACCTTC. This encodes CASSPQINYGYTF.

This chain's CDR3 is CAITSGTGDGYTF. The CDR3 DNA follows: TGTGCCATCACGAGCGGGACAGGGGATGGCTACACCTTC. The gene calls are TRBV10-3 and TRBJ1-2, with 10 bases matching TRBD1. The CDR3 consists of 13 residues. Trimming took 7 bases from V and 6 from J; bases not matched to a gene: 5. Germline-derived CDR1 and CDR2 are ENHRY and SYGVKD.

The chain couples TRBV5-1 to TRBJ2-2, with 9 bases fitting TRBD1. J lost 6 bases, V lost 3 bases, and 15 bases had no gene match. The CDR3 is 18 amino acids. Germline CDR1 and CDR2: SGHRS and YFSETQ. The CDR3 nucleotides are TGCGCCAGCAGCTGGTTTGCCGGGACAGGGTTGGTGGCCGGGGAGCTGTTTTTT. Residues: CASSWFAGTGLVAGELFF.

This clone came up many times. V is TRBV5-1 and J is TRBJ2-1, with TRBD2 matching over 7 bases. The V gene end was trimmed by 0 bases and the J gene end by 4 bases; junction bases not matched to a gene: 7. Looked up from germline, CDR1 is SGHRS and CDR2 is YFSETQ. This CDR3 contains 16 residues. The CDR3 nucleotides are TGCGCCAGCAGCTTGGATCCAGCGGGGTCGTACAATGAGCAGTTCTTC. It encodes CASSLDPAGSYNEQFF.

This clone was counted a few times. The chain combines TRBV4-1 with TRBJ2-3; the match to TRBD2 covers 7 bases. After removal of 5 bases from V and 5 bases from J, the junction contained 7 bases not matched to a gene. CDR1 and CDR2 (germline): MGHRA, YSYEKL. This CDR3 comprises 14 residues. The CDR3 sequence: CASSSVGGRDTQYF. For the CDR3, the DNA is TGCGCCAGCAGCTCCGTGGGGGGGAGAGATACGCAGTATTTT.

This clone occurred a few times. V gene TRBV30 combines with J gene TRBJ2-1; D is uncertain. Per the germline V gene, CDR1 is GTSNPN and CDR2 is SVGIG (reference sequence). Trimming cost V 2 bases and J 0 bases, with 5 bases left between them. The CDR3 spans 13 residues. The CDR3 protein is CAWSKSSYNEQFF. DNA for the CDR3: TGTGCCTGGAGTAAGAGCTCCTACAATGAGCAGTTCTTC.

This clone was counted once. This chain joins TRBV5-1 and TRBJ1-1; D gene unclear. V was shortened by 1 base and J by 0 bases, with 4 bases between the two germline ends. In germline, CDR1 is SGHRS, CDR2 YFSETQ. CDR3 length equals 13 residues. CDR3 sequence: CASSLYMNTEAFF. In nucleotides, the CDR3 is TGCGCCAGCAGCTTGTACATGAACACTGAAGCTTTCTTT.

CDR3 region: CASSPHRGPFPSEQYF. The CDR3 nucleotides read TGTGCCAGCAGCCCGCACAGGGGGCCCTTCCCGTCCGAGCAGTACTTC. V gene TRBV14 combines with J gene TRBJ2-7; TRBD1 matches 9 bases. V lost 4 bases, J lost 6 bases, and 13 bases stayed unmatched. The CDR3 totals 16 residues. The germline gives CDR1 SGHDN, CDR2 FVKESK. The whole variable domain, filled in from reference TRBV14 and TRBJ2-7, reads EAGVTQFPSHSVIEKGQTVTLRCDPISGHDNLYWYRRVMGKEIKFLLHFVKESKQDESGMPNNRFLAERTGGTYSTLKVQPAELEDSGVYFCASSPHRGPFPSEQYFGPGTRLTVT.

This clone was seen only a few times. V usage is TRBV5-4 and J usage is TRBJ1-6; D unresolved. The ends were cut back, 0 bases at V and 6 bases at J, with 4 bases in the middle. There are 13 residues in the CDR3. The germline V gene encodes CDR1 SGHNT and CDR2 YYREEE (reference sequence). CDR3 in DNA: TGTGCCAGCAGCTTGGACAGTAATTCACCCCTCCACTTT. Translating it yields CASSLDSNSPLHF. The full variable domain, rest sourced from reference TRBV5-4 and TRBJ1-6, is ETGVTQSPTHLIKTRGQQVTLRCSSQSGHNTVSWYQQALGQGPQFIFQYYREEENGRGNFPPRFSGLQFPNYSSELNVNALELDDSALYLCASSLDSNSPLHFGNGTRLTVT.

The chain carries TRBV9 and TRBJ2-2; 8 bases line up with TRBD1. Germline V CDR1 and CDR2: SGDLS, YYNGEE. The CDR3 has 16 amino acids. The trim removed 3 bases at V and 4 bases at J, leaving 8 bases unmatched. CDR3 DNA: TGTGCCAGCAGCGCCAGACAGGGGTCGGCCACCGGGGAGCTGTTTTTT. It yields the protein CASSARQGSATGELFF.

The chain is built from TRBV3-1 (or the pseudogene TRBV3-2) and TRBJ2-7, with no clear D. Per the germline V gene, CDR1 is LGHDT and CDR2 is YNNKEL (reference sequence). The CDR3 has 15 residues. Deletions cut 4 bases from V and 0 bases from J, with 13 bases between. CDR3 amino acids: CASSRSSGFSYEQYF. DNA of the CDR3: TGTGCCAGCAGCCGGAGCTCCGGGTTCTCCTACGAGCAGTACTTC.